The T cell receptor (beta chain) described here comes from a study of cytomegalovirus exposure and HLA in healthy donors. Study-wide results and caveats: Differences between HLA loci emerged in a later analysis of TCR association rates, with DRB1 most and HLA-C fewest. Analyzed later, most CMV-associated TCR beta chains appeared HLA-restricted. According to the study, around 160 TCR beta chains were cytomegalovirus-associated.

As regards this clone: Its antigen is currently unknown.

Trimming took off 6 bases at V and 3 bases at J, with 21 bases between the two ends. Germline lookup yields CDR1 MNHEY and CDR2 SMNVEV (reference sequence). The CDR3 loop spans 17 amino acids. 13 Jbeta primers and 60 Vbeta primers were used for the PCR. The repertoire was sequenced with immunoSEQ multiplex PCR; TCRdb's copy has only in-frame clones and lacks some. This table has about 140,000 clones, roughly 78% appearing once. All the people who gave samples were healthy bone marrow donors. Material for sequencing was PBMCs. The V and J genes are TRBV27 and TRBJ1-5, with D unclear. The source of this sequence is a female donor in good health and CMV-seronegative. CDR3: CASSFDHPGLNNQPQHF. The CDR3 nucleotides are TGTGCCAGCAGCTTCGACCACCCGGGTTTAAACAATCAGCCCCAGCATTTT.